Listed here are 3 T cell receptor beta chains from one sample, sequenced in a study of T cells expressing NK-cell markers. After re-calling the 5' RACE reads, TCRdb lists one entry per CDR3 protein, DNA absent. Here the sample table reports some 110,000 distinct CDR3 sequences. Sequenced sample: blood T cells: a sorted CD56 or NKG2C T cell subset, CD4+ or CD8+ T cells, or bulk PBMC T cells (not recorded which). These receptors all come from a woman aged 18 to 75 in good health.

The chain uses TRBV24-1 and TRBJ2-1; TCRdb's assignment of TRBD2 cannot be checked, as there is no DNA. There are 18 residues in the CDR3. Germline V gives CDR1 KGHDR, CDR2 SFDVKD. The CDR3 reads CATSDPRTSGRTGNEQFF.

The chain joins TRBV4-3 to TRBJ2-4; TCRdb proposes TRBD2, but this gene call is untestable without DNA. Per the germline V gene, CDR1 is LGHNA and CDR2 is YSLEER. This CDR3 comprises 14 residues. The CDR3 loop reads CASSQDGGGNIQYF.

The genes are TRBV20-1 and TRBJ1-2; TCRdb indicates TRBD1, and absent DNA this call remains unverified. Per germline, CDR1 DFQATT and CDR2 SNEGSKA (reference sequence). The CDR3 is 15 residues long. CDR3 region: CSARGGGGPNYGYTF.